This TCR beta chain emerged from a study of cytomegalovirus exposure and HLA in healthy donors. The primer mix had 60 Vbeta and 13 Jbeta primers. TCRdb's table, derived via immunoSEQ multiplex PCR, lists solely in-frame clones and lacks some. The sample includes fewer than 140,000 clones, 71% of them seen just once. Unmatched junction bases numbered 6, after V lost 3 bases and J lost 3 bases. Germline CDR1 reads SGDLS; CDR2 reads YYNGEE. The CDR3 is 14 amino acids. The V call is TRBV9, the J call TRBJ2-7; TRBD1 agrees at 7 bases. The receptor comes from a female donor in good health and CMV-seronegative. The sample comprised PBMCs. The CDR3: CASSEAGTDYEQYF. CDR3 sequence (DNA): TGTGCCAGCAGCGAAGCCGGGACAGACTACGAGCAGTACTTC. Complete variable domain (other parts from reference TRBV9 and TRBJ2-7): DSGVTQTPKHLITATGQRVTLRCSPRSGDLSVYWYQQSLDQGLQFLIQYYNGEERAKGNILERFSAQQFPDLHSELNLSSLELGDSALYFCASSEAGTDYEQYFGPGTRLTVT.